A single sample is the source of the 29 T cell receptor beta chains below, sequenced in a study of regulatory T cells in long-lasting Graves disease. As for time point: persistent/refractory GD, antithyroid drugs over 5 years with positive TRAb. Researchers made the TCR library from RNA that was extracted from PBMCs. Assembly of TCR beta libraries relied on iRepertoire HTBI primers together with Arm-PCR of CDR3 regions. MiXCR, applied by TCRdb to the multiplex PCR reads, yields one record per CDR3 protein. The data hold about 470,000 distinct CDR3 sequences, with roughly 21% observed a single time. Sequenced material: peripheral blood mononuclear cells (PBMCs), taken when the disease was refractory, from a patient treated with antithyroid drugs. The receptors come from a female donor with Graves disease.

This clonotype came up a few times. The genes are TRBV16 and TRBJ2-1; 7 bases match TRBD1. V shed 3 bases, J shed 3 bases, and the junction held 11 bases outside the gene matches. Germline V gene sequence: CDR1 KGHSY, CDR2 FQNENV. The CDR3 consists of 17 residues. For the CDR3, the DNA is TGTGCCAGCAGCCACCAAAGCCCGGGACAGCTCTACAATGAGCAGTTCTTC. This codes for CASSHQSPGQLYNEQFF.

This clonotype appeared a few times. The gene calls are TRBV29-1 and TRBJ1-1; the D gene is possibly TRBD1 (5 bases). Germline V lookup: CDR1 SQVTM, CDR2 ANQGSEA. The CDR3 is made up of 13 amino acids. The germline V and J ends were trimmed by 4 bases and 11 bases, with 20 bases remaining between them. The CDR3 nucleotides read TGCAGCGTTGTATCTGTAGGGAGGGGTACCGCTTTCTTT. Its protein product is CSVVSVGRGTAFF.

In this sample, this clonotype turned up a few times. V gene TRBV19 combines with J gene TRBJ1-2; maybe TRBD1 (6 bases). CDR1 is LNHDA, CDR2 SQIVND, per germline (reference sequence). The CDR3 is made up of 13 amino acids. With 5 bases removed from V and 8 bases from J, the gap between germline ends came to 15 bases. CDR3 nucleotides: TGTGCCAGTAGTCCCCAAGGGGGAGGCGGCTACACCTTC. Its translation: CASSPQGGGGYTF. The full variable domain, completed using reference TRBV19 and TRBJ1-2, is DGGITQSPKYLFRKEGQNVTLSCEQNLNHDAMYWYRQDPGQGLRLIYYSQIVNDFQKGDIAEGYSVSREKKESFPLTVTSAQKNPTAFYLCASSPQGGGGYTFGSGTRLTVV.

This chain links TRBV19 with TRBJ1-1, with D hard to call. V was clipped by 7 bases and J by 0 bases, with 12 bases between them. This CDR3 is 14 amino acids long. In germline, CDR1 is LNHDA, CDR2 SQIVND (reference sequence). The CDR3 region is CASTSSSMNTEAFF. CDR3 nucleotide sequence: TGTGCCAGTACCTCCTCATCGATGAACACTGAAGCTTTCTTT. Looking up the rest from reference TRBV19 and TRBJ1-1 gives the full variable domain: DGGITQSPKYLFRKEGQNVTLSCEQNLNHDAMYWYRQDPGQGLRLIYYSQIVNDFQKGDIAEGYSVSREKKESFPLTVTSAQKNPTAFYLCASTSSSMNTEAFFGQGTRLTVV.

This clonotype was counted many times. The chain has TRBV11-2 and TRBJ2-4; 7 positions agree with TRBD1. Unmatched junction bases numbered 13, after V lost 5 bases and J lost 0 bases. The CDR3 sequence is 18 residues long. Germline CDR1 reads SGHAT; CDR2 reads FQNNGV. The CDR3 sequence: CASSTGQKYLVAKNIQYF. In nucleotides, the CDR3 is TGTGCCAGCAGCACGGGACAGAAGTATCTCGTAGCCAAAAACATTCAGTACTTC.

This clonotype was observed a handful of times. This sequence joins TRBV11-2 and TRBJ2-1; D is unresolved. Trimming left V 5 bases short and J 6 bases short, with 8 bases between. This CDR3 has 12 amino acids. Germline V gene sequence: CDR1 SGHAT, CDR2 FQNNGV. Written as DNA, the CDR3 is TGTGCCAGCAGCCCCCTCTCCAATGAGCAGTTCTTC. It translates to CASSPLSNEQFF. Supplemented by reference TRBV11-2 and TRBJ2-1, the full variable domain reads EAGVAQSPRYKIIEKRQSVAFWCNPISGHATLYWYQQILGQGPKLLIQFQNNGVVDDSQLPKDRFSAERLKGVDSTLKIQPAKLEDSAVYLCASSPLSNEQFFGPGTRLTVL.

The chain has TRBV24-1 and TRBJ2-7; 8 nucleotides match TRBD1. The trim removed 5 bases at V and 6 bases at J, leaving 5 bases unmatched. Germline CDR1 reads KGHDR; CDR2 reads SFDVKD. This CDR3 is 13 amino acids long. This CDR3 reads CATSGYRGSEQYF. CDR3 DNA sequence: TGTGCCACCAGTGGTTACAGGGGGTCCGAGCAGTACTTC.

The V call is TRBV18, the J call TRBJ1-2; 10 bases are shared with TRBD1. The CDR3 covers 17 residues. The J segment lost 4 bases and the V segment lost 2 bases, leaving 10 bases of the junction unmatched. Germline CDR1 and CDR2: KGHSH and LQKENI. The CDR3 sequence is CASSPYGTGDDTYGYTF. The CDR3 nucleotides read TGTGCCAGCTCACCATACGGGACAGGGGACGACACCTATGGCTACACCTTC.

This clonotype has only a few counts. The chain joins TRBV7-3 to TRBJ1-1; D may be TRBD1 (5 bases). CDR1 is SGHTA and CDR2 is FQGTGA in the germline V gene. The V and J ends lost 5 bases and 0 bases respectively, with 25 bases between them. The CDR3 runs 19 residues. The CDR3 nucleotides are TGTGCCAGCAGCCACGTCTGGAAAGGGGCGTTGGGGATGAACACTGAAGCTTTCTTT. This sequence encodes CASSHVWKGALGMNTEAFF.

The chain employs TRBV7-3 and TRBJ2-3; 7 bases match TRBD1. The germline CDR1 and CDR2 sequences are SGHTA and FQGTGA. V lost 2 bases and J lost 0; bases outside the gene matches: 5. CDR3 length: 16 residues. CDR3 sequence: CASSLWDSLSTDTQYF. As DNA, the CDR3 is TGTGCCAGCAGCTTATGGGACAGCCTTAGCACAGATACGCAGTATTTT.

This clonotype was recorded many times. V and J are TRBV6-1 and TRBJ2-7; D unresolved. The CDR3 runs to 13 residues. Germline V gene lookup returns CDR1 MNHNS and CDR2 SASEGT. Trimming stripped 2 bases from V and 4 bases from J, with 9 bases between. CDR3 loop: CASSELGRYEQYF. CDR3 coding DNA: TGTGCCAGCAGTGAACTGGGAAGGTACGAGCAGTACTTC.

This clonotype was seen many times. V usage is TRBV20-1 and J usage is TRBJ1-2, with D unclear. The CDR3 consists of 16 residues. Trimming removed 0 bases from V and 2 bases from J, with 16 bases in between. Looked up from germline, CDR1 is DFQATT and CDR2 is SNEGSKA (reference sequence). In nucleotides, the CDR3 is TGCAGTGCTAGAGATGTAACTTCCTCCAGCAACTATGGCTACACCTTC. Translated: CSARDVTSSSNYGYTF.

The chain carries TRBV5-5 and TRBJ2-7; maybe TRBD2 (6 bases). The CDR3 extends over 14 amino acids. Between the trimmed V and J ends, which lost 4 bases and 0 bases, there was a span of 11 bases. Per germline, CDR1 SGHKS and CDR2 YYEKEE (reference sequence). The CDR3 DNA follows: TGTGCCAGCAGCACGCAGGGACTCTCCTACGAGCAGTACTTC. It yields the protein CASSTQGLSYEQYF.

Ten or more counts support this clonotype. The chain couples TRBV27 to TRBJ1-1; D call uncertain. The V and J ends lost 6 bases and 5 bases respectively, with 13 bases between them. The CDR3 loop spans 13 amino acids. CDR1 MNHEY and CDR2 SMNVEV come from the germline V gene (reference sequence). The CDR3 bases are TGTGCCAGCAGCCGTAAAGTCACAACTGAAGCTTTCTTT. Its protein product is CASSRKVTTEAFF.

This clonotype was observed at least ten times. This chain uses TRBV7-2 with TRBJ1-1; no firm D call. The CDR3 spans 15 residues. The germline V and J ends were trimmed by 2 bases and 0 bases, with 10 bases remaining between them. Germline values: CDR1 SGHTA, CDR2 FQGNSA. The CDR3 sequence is CASSLFPGMNTEAFF. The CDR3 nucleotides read TGTGCCAGCAGCTTATTTCCGGGGATGAACACTGAAGCTTTCTTT.

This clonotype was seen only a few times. Here the CDR3 reads CASTPNPWAAQETQYF. The CDR3 DNA reads as TGTGCCAGCACCCCAAATCCTTGGGCAGCGCAAGAGACCCAGTACTTC. The rearrangement links TRBV12-3 or TRBV12-4 to TRBJ2-5; the D is unclear. The CDR3 runs to 16 residues. V was shortened by 7 bases and J by 2 bases, with 20 bases between the two germline ends.

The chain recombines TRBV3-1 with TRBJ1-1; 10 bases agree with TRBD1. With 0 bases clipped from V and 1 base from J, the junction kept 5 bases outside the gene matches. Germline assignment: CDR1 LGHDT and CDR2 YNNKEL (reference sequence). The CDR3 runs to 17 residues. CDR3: CASSQEDRGSRNTEAFF. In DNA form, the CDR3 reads TGTGCCAGCAGCCAAGAGGACAGGGGGTCTAGGAACACTGAAGCTTTCTTT.

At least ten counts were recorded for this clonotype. CDR3 in DNA: TGTGCCAGCAGTATAATGACAGGTCCCGGGGAGCTGTTTTTT. Its protein product is CASSIMTGPGELFF. The rearrangement joins TRBV28 to TRBJ2-2, with a weak D call TRBD1 (6 bases). Germline-derived CDR1 and CDR2 are MDHEN and SYDVKM. This CDR3 comprises 14 residues. Trimming removed 5 bases from V and 6 bases from J, with 13 bases in between.

The CDR3 coding sequence is TGTGCCAGCAGCTTACAACCCCAAACCTCCGGGACAGCATATCAGTCGGACGGCTACACCTTC. It encodes CASSLQPQTSGTAYQSDGYTF. The V and J genes are TRBV7-3 and TRBJ1-2; TRBD1 matches 7 bases. Germline V gene lookup returns CDR1 SGHTA and CDR2 FQGTGA. This CDR3 has 21 amino acids. Unmatched junction bases numbered 29, after V lost 2 bases and J lost 8 bases.

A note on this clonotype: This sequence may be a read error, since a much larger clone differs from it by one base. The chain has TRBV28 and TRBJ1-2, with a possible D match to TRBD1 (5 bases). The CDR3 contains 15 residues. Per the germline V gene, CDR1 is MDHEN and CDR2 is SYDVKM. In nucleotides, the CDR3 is TGTGCCACCAATTACCTCCTGGGGGGTAGCGGTGGCCACACCTTC. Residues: CATNYLLGGSGGHTF.

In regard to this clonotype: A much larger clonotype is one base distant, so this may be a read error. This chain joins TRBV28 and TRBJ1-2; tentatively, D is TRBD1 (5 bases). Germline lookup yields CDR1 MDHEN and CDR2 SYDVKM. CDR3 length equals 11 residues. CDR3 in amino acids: CASSLQGPYIF. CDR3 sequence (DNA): TGTGCCAGCAGCCTTCAGGGCCCCTACATCTTC.

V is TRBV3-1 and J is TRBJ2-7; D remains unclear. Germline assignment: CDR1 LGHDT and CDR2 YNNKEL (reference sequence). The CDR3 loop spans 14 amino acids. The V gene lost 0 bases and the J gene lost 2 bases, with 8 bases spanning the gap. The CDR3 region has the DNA TGTGCCAGCAGCCAAGAGGGCACCACCTACGAGCAGTACTTC. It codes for CASSQEGTTYEQYF.

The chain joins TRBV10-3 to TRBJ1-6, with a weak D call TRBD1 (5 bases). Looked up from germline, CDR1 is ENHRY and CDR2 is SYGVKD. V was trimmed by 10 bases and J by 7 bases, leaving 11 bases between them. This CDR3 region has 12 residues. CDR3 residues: CATGTENSPLHF. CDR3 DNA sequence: TGTGCCACCGGGACCGAGAATTCACCCCTCCACTTT.

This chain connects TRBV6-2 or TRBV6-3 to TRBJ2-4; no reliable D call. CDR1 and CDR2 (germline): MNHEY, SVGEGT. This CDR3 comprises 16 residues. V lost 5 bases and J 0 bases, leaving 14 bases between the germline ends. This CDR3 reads CASSDPRALAKNIQYF. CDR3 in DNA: TGTGCCAGCAGTGACCCCCGGGCTCTAGCCAAAAACATTCAGTACTTC.

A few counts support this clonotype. The CDR3 bases are TGTGCCAGCAGTTACTCCGTGATGTATGAGACTGAAGCTTTCTTT. Its translation is CASSYSVMYETEAFF. V and J are TRBV6-9 and TRBJ1-1, with D hard to call. V lost 3 bases to trimming and J lost 5 bases, with 16 bases between them. The CDR3 length is 15 residues. The germline V gene encodes CDR1 MNHGY and CDR2 SVAAGI.

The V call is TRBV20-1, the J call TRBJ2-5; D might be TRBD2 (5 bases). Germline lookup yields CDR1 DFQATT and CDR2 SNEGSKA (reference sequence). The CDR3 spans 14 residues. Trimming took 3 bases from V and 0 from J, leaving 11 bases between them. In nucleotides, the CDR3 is TGCAGTGCTAGGACTATCCGCAACCAAGAGACCCAGTACTTC. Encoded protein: CSARTIRNQETQYF.

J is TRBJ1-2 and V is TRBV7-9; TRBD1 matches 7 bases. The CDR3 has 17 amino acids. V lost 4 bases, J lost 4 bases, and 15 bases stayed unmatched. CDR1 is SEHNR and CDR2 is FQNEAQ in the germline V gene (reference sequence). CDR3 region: CASSSPQLDRASYGYTF. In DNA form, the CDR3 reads TGTGCCAGCAGCTCCCCGCAACTAGACAGGGCGTCCTATGGCTACACCTTC.

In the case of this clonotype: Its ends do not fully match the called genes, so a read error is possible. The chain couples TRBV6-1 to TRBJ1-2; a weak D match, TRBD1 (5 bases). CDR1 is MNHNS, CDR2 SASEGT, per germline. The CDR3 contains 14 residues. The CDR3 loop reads CAGSVGPPNIHYTF. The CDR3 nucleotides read TGTGCCGGCAGTGTGGGACCTCCTAATATCCACTACACCTTC.

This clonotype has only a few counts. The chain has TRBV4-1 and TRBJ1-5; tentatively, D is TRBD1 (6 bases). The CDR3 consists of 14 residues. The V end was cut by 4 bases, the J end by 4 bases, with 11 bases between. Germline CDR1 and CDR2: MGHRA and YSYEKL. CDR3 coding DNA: TGCGCCAGCAGCCGACCGGACAGAAATCAGCCCCAGCATTTT. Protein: CASSRPDRNQPQHF.